This T cell receptor beta chain emerged from a study of PD-1 blockade in classical Hodgkin lymphoma. Study-wide points: Newly diagnosed patients had baseline TCR diversity that was reportedly lower than that of healthy donors. By C4D1, diversity of CD4+ TCRs had risen significantly, whereas that of CD8+ TCRs had not. Exclusion covered patients beginning nivolumab under 1 year post-ASCT.

Clones were read by immunoSEQ multiplex PCR, and TCRdb kept only the in-frame ones, dropping some. The table lists roughly 30,000 clones, roughly 83% of them singletons. Trimming took off 2 bases at V and 3 bases at J, with 11 bases between the two ends. The germline V gene encodes CDR1 SNHLY and CDR2 FYNNEI. The CDR3 loop spans 15 amino acids. With no exception, relapse followed autologous stem cell transplantation in all patients, and brentuximab vedotin exposure varied. Concerning this clone: Its antigen is unidentified.

This material consisted of peripheral blood mononuclear cells (PBMCs), taken before the second cycle of nivolumab. This receptor was identified in a human donor with classical Hodgkin lymphoma. The chain is built from TRBV2 and TRBJ1-5; D possibly corresponds to TRBD1 (6 bases). For the CDR3, the DNA is TGTGCCAGCAGTGAAATGGGGGCCAACAATCAGCCCCAGCATTTT. Its translation: CASSEMGANNQPQHF.